The rows below give T cell receptor beta chains drawn from one sample of a study of T cell changes during pregnancy in multiple sclerosis. Method: immunoSEQ multiplex PCR; TCRdb's copy keeps in-frame clones and lacks some. The repertoire holds about 39,000 clones, roughly 84% seen once, with around 3.9% in the top ten. Specimen: CD8+ T cells from peripheral blood mononuclear cells, collected in the first trimester of pregnancy. The receptor set was obtained from a female donor with multiple sclerosis, enrolled in a pregnancy study. The CDR3 runs from the conserved cysteine through the conserved F or W. A D gene is named only where the DNA matches it firmly. Expanded clones are given a class, and other clones once, few, many or no size at all.

>TRBV2|-|TRBJ1-2|TRBD1
CASRIDRGQNYGYTF
TGTGCCAGCAGGATCGACAGGGGGCAGAACTATGGCTACACCTTC
>TRBV1|-|TRBJ1-2|-
CTSSQGGGNYGYTF
TGCACCAGCAGCCAAGGGGGGGGTAACTATGGCTACACCTTC
>TRBV7-9|-|TRBJ2-3|-
CASSLLNGGDTQYF
TGTGCCAGCAGCCTCCTAAACGGCGGTGATACGCAGTATTTT
>TRBV15|-|TRBJ1-2|-
CATSSLPLANGYTF
TGTGCCACCAGCAGCCTACCCTTAGCGAATGGCTACACCTTC
>TRBV6-5|-|TRBJ2-1|-
CASSYRSRTHYNEQFF
TGTGCCAGCAGTTACAGGAGCAGGACTCACTACAATGAGCAGTTCTTC
>TRBV13|once|TRBJ1-6|TRBD1
CASSGSGTGVRSPLHF
TGTGCCAGCAGCGGATCCGGGACAGGAGTACGGTCACCCCTCCACTTT
>TRBV4-1|-|TRBJ1-5|TRBD1
CASSPWQGDQPQHF
TGCGCCAGCAGCCCTTGGCAGGGGGACCAGCCCCAGCATTTT
>TRBV6-5|-|TRBJ2-7|TRBD1
CASSYSGTGIHEQYF
TGTGCCAGCAGTTACTCGGGGACAGGGATCCACGAGCAGTACTTC
>TRBV6-5|-|TRBJ2-7|TRBD1
CASGPGGFSYEQYF
TGTGCCAGCGGCCCAGGGGGATTCTCCTACGAGCAGTACTTC
>TRBV27|-|TRBJ2-7|TRBD2
CASSLGVAAGVLNEQYF
TGTGCCAGCAGTTTAGGGGTAGCAGCGGGGGTGTTAAACGAGCAGTACTTC
>TRBV7-9|-|TRBJ2-7|-
CASSPPGVGVYEQYF
TGTGCCAGCAGCCCTCCGGGGGTGGGAGTATACGAGCAGTACTTC
>TRBV5-6|-|TRBJ2-7|TRBD2
CASRGRGASYEQYF
TGTGCCAGCAGGGGGCGGGGGGCATCCTACGAGCAGTACTTC
>TRBV9|-|TRBJ2-2|-
CASSVSGTSLTGELFF
TGTGCCAGCAGCGTCTCAGGGACAAGTCTCACCGGGGAGCTGTTTTTT
>TRBV25-1|-|TRBJ1-6|-
CASSEYFHPTGARSPLHF
TGTGCCAGCAGTGAATATTTTCACCCGACAGGCGCTCGTTCACCCCTCCACTTT
>TRBV4-2|-|TRBJ2-7|-
CASSQEHYEQYF
TGTGCCAGCAGCCAAGAACACTACGAGCAGTACTTC
>TRBV7-9|few|TRBJ1-1|-
CASSLRLDEAFF
TGTGCCAGCAGCTTACGACTTGATGAAGCTTTCTTT
>TRBV7-9|-|TRBJ2-2|-
CASLWGVDTGELFF
TGTGCCAGCCTATGGGGGGTAGACACCGGGGAGCTGTTTTTT
>TRBV5-1|-|TRBJ2-1|TRBD2
CASSFLGRGGQDEQFF
TGCGCCAGCAGCTTCCTCGGGCGGGGGGGCCAGGATGAGCAGTTCTTC
>TRBV29-1|-|TRBJ1-2|-
CSVPGTNYGYTF
TGCAGCGTTCCAGGGACTAACTATGGCTACACCTTC
>TRBV4-3|-|TRBJ1-3|-
CASSQEGARSSGNTIYF
TGCGCCAGCAGCCAAGAAGGGGCGCGCTCCTCTGGAAACACCATATATTTT
>TRBV18|few|TRBJ1-2|-
CASSPVTGQTGTNYGYTF
TGTGCCAGCTCACCGGTTACAGGGCAAACAGGCACTAACTATGGCTACACCTTC
>TRBV5-3|-|TRBJ1-4|TRBD1
CARSLNLDREDEKLFF
TGTGCCAGAAGCCTTAATCTAGACAGGGAGGATGAAAAACTGTTTTTT
>TRBV7-2|-|TRBJ2-7|TRBD2
CASSPGTSGYEQYF
TGTGCCAGCAGCCCGGGGACTAGCGGCTACGAGCAGTACTTC
>TRBV11-3|-|TRBJ1-5|TRBD1
CASSLSSRTGSIPSNQPQHF
TGTGCCAGCAGCTTAAGTTCAAGGACAGGGTCTATCCCCTCCAATCAGCCCCAGCATTTT
>TRBV4-1|-|TRBJ1-1|-
CASSQGEENTEAFF
TGCGCCAGCAGCCAAGGCGAAGAGAACACTGAAGCTTTCTTT
>TRBV29-1|-|TRBJ2-6|-
CSVRTTGSGANVLTF
TGCAGCGTTCGGACGACGGGGAGTGGGGCCAACGTCCTGACTTTC
>TRBV6-1|-|TRBJ1-1|TRBD1
CASSDLMLRGRLAFF
TGTGCCAGCAGTGATCTCATGCTCAGGGGGCGCTTGGCTTTCTTT
>TRBV5-5|-|TRBJ1-2|TRBD1
CASSSTGSVYGYTF
TGTGCCAGCAGTTCGACAGGGAGCGTCTATGGCTACACCTTC
>TRBV11-2|-|TRBJ2-1|-
CASSVGHEQFF
TGTGCCAGCAGCGTGGGGCATGAGCAGTTCTTC
>TRBV6-5|-|TRBJ2-4|TRBD1
CASSQGQGIGYIQYF
TGTGCCAGCAGTCAAGGACAGGGGATTGGGTACATTCAGTACTTC
>TRBV4-3|-|TRBJ2-7|TRBD2
CASSQSLAGGSYEQYF
TGCGCCAGCAGCCAGTCCCTCGCGGGGGGGTCCTACGAGCAGTACTTC
>TRBV5-6|once|TRBJ1-5|TRBD1
CASSFTGQGDQPQHF
TGTGCCAGCAGCTTTACCGGACAGGGCGATCAGCCCCAGCATTTT
>TRBV4-1|-|TRBJ2-7|TRBD1
CASSQTGTASYEQYF
TGCGCCAGCAGCCAAACCGGGACAGCCTCCTACGAGCAGTACTTC
>TRBV28|-|TRBJ1-2|-
CASTGTVGNYGYTF
TGTGCCAGCACAGGAACCGTCGGTAACTATGGCTACACCTTC
>TRBV6-5|-|TRBJ1-1|-
CASSPPGTEAFF
TGTGCCAGCAGCCCCCCGGGCACTGAAGCTTTCTTT
>TRBV9|few|TRBJ2-3|TRBD1
CASSASGTGPDTQYF
TGTGCCAGCAGCGCCTCCGGGACAGGGCCAGATACGCAGTATTTT
>TRBV7-2|-|TRBJ1-4|-
CGVRETREKLFF
TGTGGGGTGAGGGAAACTCGCGAAAAACTGTTTTTT
>TRBV27|-|TRBJ1-1|-
CASSWGGVNTEAFF
TGTGCCAGCTCCTGGGGGGGGGTGAACACTGAAGCTTTCTTT
>TRBV6-1|-|TRBJ2-7|TRBD2
CAIHESQAGDYEQYF
TGTGCCATCCACGAAAGCCAAGCGGGGGACTACGAGCAGTACTTC
>TRBV7-2|-|TRBJ2-2|TRBD2
CASSLAMGLAGGLATGELFF
TGTGCCAGCAGCTTAGCGATGGGACTAGCGGGGGGCCTAGCCACCGGGGAGCTGTTTTTT
>TRBV5-1|-|TRBJ2-7|TRBD1
CASSYGQGYEQYF
TGCGCCAGCAGTTATGGACAGGGCTACGAGCAGTACTTC
>TRBV5-6|-|TRBJ2-1|-
CASSEQGNEQFF
TGTGCCAGCAGCGAACAGGGCAATGAGCAGTTCTTC
>TRBV9|-|TRBJ2-2|-
CASSVEVRGTGELFF
TGTGCCAGCAGCGTAGAAGTACGGGGGACCGGGGAGCTGTTTTTT
>TRBV5-5|-|TRBJ1-5|-
CASSFEGQPNQPQHF
TGTGCCAGCAGCTTCGAGGGACAACCCAATCAGCCCCAGCATTTT
>TRBV2|-|TRBJ1-6|TRBD1
CASLQGASYNSPLHF
TGTGCCAGTCTACAGGGGGCATCCTATAATTCACCCCTCCACTTT
>TRBV7-9|-|TRBJ2-1|-
CASSLGSQGRGFF
TGTGCCAGCAGCTTAGGGTCTCAGGGAAGGGGGTTCTTC
>TRBV6-5|-|TRBJ2-5|-
CASSYAGWETQYF
TGTGCCAGCAGTTACGCAGGGTGGGAGACCCAGTACTTC
>TRBV7-8|-|TRBJ2-2|TRBD2
CASSLSSSGGLNTGELFF
TGTGCCAGCAGCTTAAGTTCGAGCGGGGGGCTCAACACCGGGGAGCTGTTTTTT